A single sample gave rise to the 2 T cell receptor beta chains below, sequenced in a study of blood T cell repertoires in COVID-19. Clones were sequenced by immunoSEQ multiplex PCR, and TCRdb holds only the in-frame ones, with some missing. The sample holds under 9,000 clones; about nine tenths are singletons and the top ten take approximately 9.3%. Sequenced input: peripheral blood. These receptors all come from a human donor with active COVID-19. The donor label of this sample is uncertain.

This rearrangement joins TRBV6-5 to TRBJ1-6; no clear D gene. CDR1 and CDR2 (germline): MNHEY, SVGAGI. The CDR3 sequence is 15 residues long. V was cut by 1 base and J by 12 bases, with 16 bases left in between. CDR3 in amino acids: CASSYLSPDGRPLHF. The CDR3 nucleotides are TGTGCCAGCAGTTACTTGTCCCCGGACGGGAGACCCCTCCACTTT.

This clone was picked up one time. The V gene is TRBV19, the J gene TRBJ1-5; D is unclear. V was shortened by 5 bases and J by 4 bases, with 6 bases between the two germline ends. The CDR3 runs to 12 residues. In germline, CDR1 is LNHDA, CDR2 SQIVND (reference sequence). Here the CDR3 reads CASSLRNQPQHF. CDR3 nucleotides: TGTGCCAGTAGTTTGAGGAATCAGCCCCAGCATTTT.